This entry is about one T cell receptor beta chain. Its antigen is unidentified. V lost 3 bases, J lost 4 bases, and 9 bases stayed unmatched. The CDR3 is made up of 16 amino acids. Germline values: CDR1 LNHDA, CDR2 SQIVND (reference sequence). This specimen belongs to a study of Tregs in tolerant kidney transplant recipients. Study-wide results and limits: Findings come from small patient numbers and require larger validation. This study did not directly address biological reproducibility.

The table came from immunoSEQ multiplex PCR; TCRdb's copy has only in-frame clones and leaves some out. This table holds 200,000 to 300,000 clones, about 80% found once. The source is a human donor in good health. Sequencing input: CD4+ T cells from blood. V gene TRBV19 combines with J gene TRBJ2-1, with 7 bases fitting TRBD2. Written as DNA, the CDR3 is TGTGCCAGTAGTATCCTAGCGGCCGAACGGTACAATGAGCAGTTCTTC. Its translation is CASSILAAERYNEQFF.